Below, 32 T cell receptor beta chains from the same sample are listed, as sequenced in a study of blood T cell repertoires in COVID-19. The protocol was immunoSEQ multiplex PCR, while the TCRdb copy is restricted to in-frame clones and leaves out a portion. The sample has more than 150,000 clones; approximately 86% are singletons. The sequenced material came from peripheral blood. Source of these receptors: a man aged 45-65 years with active or convalescent COVID-19.

The chain has TRBV24-1 and TRBJ2-1, with 8 nucleotides matching TRBD2. The CDR3 has 16 residues. Germline loops: CDR1 KGHDR, CDR2 SFDVKD. Unmatched junction bases numbered 5, after V lost 0 bases and J lost 5 bases. The DNA of the CDR3 is TGTGCCACCAGTGATTTGACCAGCGGGAGTAACAATGAGCAGTTCTTC. This encodes CATSDLTSGSNNEQFF.

This clone has a single count. The genes are TRBV27 and TRBJ1-2, with D maybe TRBD1 (6 bases). This CDR3 comprises 13 residues. V was shortened by 5 bases and J by 4 bases, with 11 bases between the two germline ends. Germline loops: CDR1 MNHEY, CDR2 SMNVEV (reference sequence). The CDR3 loop is CASSSGGAYGYTF. In DNA form, the CDR3 reads TGTGCCAGCAGTAGCGGGGGGGCCTATGGCTACACCTTC.

The chain combines TRBV9 with TRBJ2-7; D possibly corresponds to TRBD2 (6 bases). Trimming cost V 3 bases and J 5 bases, with 15 bases left between them. The length of the CDR3 is 14 residues. Germline lookup yields CDR1 SGDLS and CDR2 YYNGEE. CDR3 bases: TGTGCCAGCAGCGCCCCGGGGGTAAGGGACGAGCAGTACTTC. Its translation: CASSAPGVRDEQYF. The full variable domain, rest sourced from reference TRBV9 and TRBJ2-7, is DSGVTQTPKHLITATGQRVTLRCSPRSGDLSVYWYQQSLDQGLQFLIQYYNGEERAKGNILERFSAQQFPDLHSELNLSSLELGDSALYFCASSAPGVRDEQYFGPGTRLTVT.

V gene TRBV19 combines with J gene TRBJ2-4, with TRBD1 matching 8 bases. Germline CDR1 LNHDA, CDR2 SQIVND (reference sequence). The CDR3 is 15 amino acids. Germline trimming cut 5 bases from V and 9 bases from J; bases unmatched to any gene: 12. The CDR3 sequence is CASSPRTGQAGIQYF. CDR3 DNA sequence: TGTGCCAGTAGTCCCCGGACAGGGCAGGCTGGCATTCAGTACTTC.

This clone appeared a single time. The chain combines TRBV7-8 with TRBJ1-1; D gene ambiguous. V gave up 1 base and J gave up 5 bases, with 14 bases separating them. This CDR3 region has 15 residues. Germline V gene data show CDR1 as SGHVS and CDR2 as FQNEAQ. The CDR3 bases are TGTGCCAGCAGCTTAGGGCGGGTAGGCTGGACTGAAGCTTTCTTT. It is translated as CASSLGRVGWTEAFF. Full variable domain (remainder filled in from reference TRBV7-8 and TRBJ1-1): GAGVSQSPRYKVAKRGQDVALRCDPISGHVSLFWYQQALGQGPEFLTYFQNEAQLDKSGLPSDRFFAERPEGSVSTLKIQRTQQEDSAVYLCASSLGRVGWTEAFFGQGTRLTVV.

The chain employs TRBV5-4 and TRBJ2-3, with TRBD1 identical over 9 bases. Per the germline V gene, CDR1 is SGHNT and CDR2 is YYREEE (reference sequence). The CDR3 is 15 amino acids. The trim removed 2 bases at V and 2 bases at J, leaving 3 bases unmatched. CDR3 sequence (DNA): TGTGCCAGCAGCTTTCGGACAGGGGACACAGATACGCAGTATTTT. Amino acids: CASSFRTGDTDTQYF. Looking up the rest from reference TRBV5-4 and TRBJ2-3 gives the full variable domain: ETGVTQSPTHLIKTRGQQVTLRCSSQSGHNTVSWYQQALGQGPQFIFQYYREEENGRGNFPPRFSGLQFPNYSSELNVNALELDDSALYLCASSFRTGDTDTQYFGPGTRLTVL.

In its sample, this clone was seen once. The V call is TRBV6-1, the J call TRBJ1-4, with TRBD1 as a possible D gene (5 bases). This CDR3 spans 14 amino acids. V was trimmed by 1 base and J by 6 bases, leaving 9 bases between them. Germline CDR1 MNHNS, CDR2 SASEGT. In nucleotides, the CDR3 is TGTGCCAGCAGTGAAGTTGGAGGGGATGAAAAACTGTTTTTT. Its translation: CASSEVGGDEKLFF.

The genes are TRBV2 and TRBJ1-4, with 8 nucleotides matching TRBD1. The V segment lost 7 bases and the J segment 0 bases; nucleotides outside the gene matches: 4. CDR1 and CDR2 (germline): SNHLY, FYNNEI. This CDR3 has 15 amino acids. The CDR3 here is CASNGQGTTNEKLFF. The DNA for the CDR3 is TGTGCCAGCAACGGACAGGGAACAACTAATGAAAAACTGTTTTTT.

The rearrangement uses TRBV28 and TRBJ1-1, with 11 bases that match TRBD1. Per germline, CDR1 MDHEN and CDR2 SYDVKM. This CDR3 is built from 17 residues. V lost 6 bases to trimming and J lost 0 bases; unmatched junction nucleotides: 9. CDR3 bases: TGTGCCAGCAGCTTCGGACAGGGGGCGTTTATGAACACTGAAGCTTTCTTT. This translates into CASSFGQGAFMNTEAFF. The full variable domain, completed using reference TRBV28 and TRBJ1-1, is DVKVTQSSRYLVKRTGEKVFLECVQDMDHENMFWYRQDPGLGLRLIYFSYDVKMKEKGDIPEGYSVSREKKERFSLILESASTNQTSMYLCASSFGQGAFMNTEAFFGQGTRLTVV.

This clone was detected only a few times. The V call is TRBV10-3, the J call TRBJ2-2; D may be TRBD2 (6 bases). The length of the CDR3 is 17 residues. Trimming removed 7 bases at V and 0 bases at J, with 18 bases between. Per the germline V gene, CDR1 is ENHRY and CDR2 is SYGVKD. The CDR3 protein is CAITQTRTPANTGELFF. The CDR3 coding sequence is TGTGCCATCACCCAGACTAGGACCCCCGCGAACACCGGGGAGCTGTTTTTT.

The rearrangement uses TRBV7-9 and TRBJ2-7; TRBD2 aligns across 9 bases. The CDR3 sequence is 16 residues long. The ends lost 2 bases at V and 0 bases at J; junction bases unmatched: 5. Germline CDR1 is SEHNR and CDR2 is FQNEAQ (reference sequence). The CDR3 spells CASSLILAGPSYEQYF. The CDR3 nucleotides read TGTGCCAGCAGCTTAATACTAGCGGGTCCCTCCTACGAGCAGTACTTC.

V gene TRBV5-1 combines with J gene TRBJ2-3; 8 bases map to TRBD2. Germline-derived CDR1 and CDR2 are SGHRS and YFSETQ. The CDR3 spans 15 residues. The trim removed 4 bases at V and 0 bases at J, leaving 4 bases unmatched. CDR3 DNA sequence: TGCGCCAGCAGCCCAGTAGCGGGAAGCACAGATACGCAGTATTTT. Its protein product is CASSPVAGSTDTQYF.

A few counts support this clone. The chain is built from TRBV30 and TRBJ1-2; 10 bases align to TRBD1. This CDR3 comprises 14 residues. CDR1 is GTSNPN and CDR2 is SVGIG in the germline V gene (reference sequence). V was clipped by 4 bases and J by 5 bases; unmatched bases: 7. CDR3 nucleotide sequence: TGTGCCTGGAAAACGACAGGGGGCGCTTATGGCTACACCTTC. Translation gives CAWKTTGGAYGYTF.

In nucleotides, the CDR3 is TGTGCCAGCAGCCAGCAGACAGGGGAACGCCATAACTATGGCTACACCTTC. It codes for CASSQQTGERHNYGYTF. V is TRBV4-2 and J is TRBJ1-2, with 8 nucleotides matching TRBD1. V dropped 3 bases and J dropped 1; count of bases not matched to a gene: 10. CDR3 length: 17 residues. Germline CDR1 and CDR2: LGHNA and YNFKEQ.

The chain has TRBV4-2 and TRBJ2-5; 11 bases fit TRBD2. The germline V gene encodes CDR1 LGHNA and CDR2 YNFKEQ. After removal of 3 bases from V and 1 base from J, the junction contained 7 bases not matched to a gene. The CDR3 is 17 amino acids. This CDR3 is CASSHELAGEVQETQYF. CDR3 nucleotide sequence: TGTGCCAGCAGCCACGAACTAGCGGGGGAGGTCCAAGAGACCCAGTACTTC.

The chain uses TRBV4-3 and TRBJ2-1; maybe TRBD2 (6 bases). This CDR3 contains 16 residues. V shed 0 bases and J shed 4 bases, with 13 bases lying between them. The germline V gene encodes CDR1 LGHNA and CDR2 YSLEER. CDR3 protein: CASSQDGTGAYNEQFF. CDR3 DNA sequence: TGCGCCAGCAGCCAAGACGGGACGGGAGCTTACAATGAGCAGTTCTTC.

The genes are TRBV25-1 and TRBJ1-6; TRBD1 might be the D (6 bases). The CDR3 is made up of 14 amino acids. V lost 4 bases to trimming and J lost 7 bases, with 11 bases between them. Germline CDR1 MGHDK, CDR2 SYGVNS. The CDR3 loop reads CASSGTGSNSPLHF. The CDR3 region has the DNA TGTGCCAGCAGTGGTACAGGGTCAAATTCACCCCTCCACTTT. Variable domain in full (rest from reference TRBV25-1 and TRBJ1-6): EADIYQTPRYLVIGTGKKITLECSQTMGHDKMYWYQQDPGMELHLIHYSYGVNSTEKGDLSSESTVSRIRTEHFPLTLESARPSHTSQYLCASSGTGSNSPLHFGNGTRLTVT.

J is TRBJ2-2 and V is TRBV7-2, with 7 nucleotides matching TRBD2. Germline CDR1 is SGHTA and CDR2 is FQGNSA. The CDR3 has 16 residues. V shed 1 base and J 8 bases; nucleotides not matched to a gene: 10. The DNA of the CDR3 is TGTGCCAGCAGCTTAGTCGGGGGGTACCCCGCGGGGGAGCTGTTTTTT. This gives the protein CASSLVGGYPAGELFF.

The V gene is TRBV4-1, the J gene TRBJ1-1; tentative D call: TRBD1 (6 bases). Trimming stripped 4 bases from V and 11 bases from J, with 23 bases between. Germline lookup yields CDR1 MGHRA and CDR2 YSYEKL. The CDR3 is 15 amino acids. In DNA form, the CDR3 reads TGCGCCAGCAGCCCTCTGGGATGGGGGCCGGTGGAGGCTTTCTTT. It codes for CASSPLGWGPVEAFF.

This rearrangement joins TRBV13 to TRBJ1-2, with D unclear. The V gene's germline CDR1 is PRHDT and CDR2 FYEKMQ (reference sequence). This CDR3 is 15 amino acids long. The V gene lost 1 base and the J gene lost 1 base, with 10 bases spanning the gap. In DNA, the CDR3 is TGTGCCAGCAGCTTAGTTCGCGGACTTAACTATGGCTACACCTTC. Translation gives CASSLVRGLNYGYTF.

The chain combines TRBV24-1 with TRBJ1-3; unclear D gene. V gave up 3 bases and J gave up 0 bases, with 8 bases separating them. There are 15 residues in the CDR3. In germline, CDR1 is KGHDR, CDR2 SFDVKD. The CDR3 region is CATSDPTRSGNTIYF. The CDR3 nucleotides read TGTGCCACCAGTGATCCTACTCGCTCTGGAAACACCATATATTTT.

This clone was seen a handful of times. V usage is TRBV19 and J usage is TRBJ2-7, with 14 positions matching TRBD2. This CDR3 has 17 amino acids. With 10 bases clipped from V and 0 bases from J, the junction kept 11 bases outside the gene matches. CDR1 is LNHDA, CDR2 SQIVND, per germline (reference sequence). CDR3 residues: CATSSGTSGRFSYEQYF. In DNA form, the CDR3 reads TGTGCCACCTCCTCCGGGACTAGCGGGAGATTCTCCTACGAGCAGTACTTC.

The chain combines TRBV11-2 with TRBJ1-1, with 9 bases that match TRBD1. Germline V CDR1 and CDR2: SGHAT, FQNNGV. The CDR3 runs to 13 residues. V shed 1 base, J shed 12 bases, and the junction held 6 bases outside the gene matches. CDR3 sequence (DNA): TGTGCCAGCAGCTTAGGACAGGGGGGATGGACTTTCTTT. Translated, it gives CASSLGQGGWTFF.

This clone was recorded a few times. This chain connects TRBV6-1 to TRBJ2-7; tentatively, D is TRBD2 (6 bases). The CDR3 sequence is 16 residues long. The V end lost 0 bases, the J end lost 2 bases, and 14 bases lay between the germline ends. Germline CDR1 MNHNS, CDR2 SASEGT. This CDR3 is CASSEAAGRGTYEQYF. For the CDR3, the DNA is TGTGCCAGCAGTGAAGCAGCAGGGCGGGGAACCTACGAGCAGTACTTC.

A word on this clone: In the same sample, other DNA sequences code for this CDR3. The chain employs TRBV7-2 and TRBJ1-3; no firm D call. Trimming left V 5 bases short and J 4 bases short, with 15 bases between. Germline V gene lookup returns CDR1 SGHTA and CDR2 FQGNSA. The CDR3 is made up of 15 amino acids. CDR3 DNA: TGTGCCAGCAGCCCCCTGTCCCTCTCCGGAAACACCATATATTTT. Translated, it gives CASSPLSLSGNTIYF.

This chain links TRBV7-6 with TRBJ1-2, with D uncertain. CDR3 size: 15 residues. The germline V gene has CDR1 SGHVS and CDR2 FNYEAQ. Trimming left V 4 bases short and J 4 bases short, with 16 bases between. The CDR3 is CASSSIPRALYGYTF. The CDR3 DNA reads TGTGCCAGCAGCTCTATCCCCAGAGCGCTCTATGGCTACACCTTC.

This chain links TRBV9 with TRBJ2-2; 8 positions match TRBD2. Germline V gene data show CDR1 as SGDLS and CDR2 as YYNGEE. Losses at the gene ends were 4 bases for V and 7 bases for J; bases not matched to a gene: 9. The CDR3 is 15 residues long. The CDR3 protein is CASSPLGGGHGELFF. The CDR3 bases are TGTGCCAGCAGCCCCCTCGGGGGGGGCCACGGGGAGCTGTTTTTT.

This clone was observed a handful of times. Here the CDR3 DNA reads TGTGCCAGCAGCTTAGCGGGAGGTCGAGAAGAGCAGTACTTC. Protein sequence: CASSLAGGREEQYF. This chain joins TRBV7-2 and TRBJ2-7; a weak D match, TRBD2 (6 bases). This CDR3 comprises 14 residues. Trimming took off 0 bases at V and 7 bases at J, with 13 bases between the two ends. CDR1 and CDR2 (germline): SGHTA, FQGNSA. Full variable domain (remainder filled in from reference TRBV7-2 and TRBJ2-7): GAGVSQSPSNKVTEKGKDVELRCDPISGHTALYWYRQSLGQGLEFLIYFQGNSAPDKSGLPSDRFSAERTGGSVSTLTIQRTQQEDSAVYLCASSLAGGREEQYFGPGTRLTVT.

The chain recombines TRBV19 with TRBJ1-1, with 8 bases identical to TRBD1. The CDR3 has 18 residues. Germline-derived CDR1 and CDR2 are LNHDA and SQIVND (reference sequence). With 9 bases clipped from V and 4 bases from J, the junction kept 22 bases outside the gene matches. For the CDR3, the DNA is TGTGCCAGCAGAAGTTATCAGGCGACAGGGGTGTTTAGCACTGAAGCTTTCTTT. It codes for CASRSYQATGVFSTEAFF.

This clone occurred once. The rearrangement links TRBV5-1 to TRBJ2-3, with 8 nucleotides matching TRBD2. V lost 4 bases to trimming and J lost 4 bases; unmatched junction nucleotides: 8. Per germline, CDR1 SGHRS and CDR2 YFSETQ. The length of the CDR3 is 15 residues. CDR3 DNA: TGCGCCAGCAGCAAACAGCGGGAGAAGCCAGATACGCAGTATTTT. It specifies CASSKQREKPDTQYF.

The genes are TRBV9 and TRBJ1-5; D call uncertain. This CDR3 is 15 amino acids long. V lost 7 bases and J 0 bases, leaving 14 bases between the germline ends. Germline V gene lookup returns CDR1 SGDLS and CDR2 YYNGEE. CDR3 coding DNA: TGTGCCAGCGCCCGACGGGGTGATAGCAATCAGCCCCAGCATTTT. Amino acids: CASARRGDSNQPQHF.

CDR3 DNA sequence: TGTGCCAGCAGCGCGGACTACTCCTACGAGCAGTACTTC. Translating gives CASSADYSYEQYF. The V call is TRBV7-9, the J call TRBJ2-7; D is possibly TRBD2 (6 bases). Germline-derived CDR1 and CDR2 are SEHNR and FQNEAQ (reference sequence). V was pared by 5 bases and J by 0 bases, with 8 bases between. The CDR3 contains 13 residues.